This record concerns one T cell receptor beta chain sequence. Method: immunoSEQ multiplex PCR; TCRdb's copy keeps in-frame clones and lacks some. Of over 100,000 clones listed, roughly 91% were seen once; the top ten hold more than 0.8%. The entry originates in a study of OX40 agonist ivuxolimab in advanced cancers. There are 13 residues in the CDR3. The V segment lost 8 bases and the J segment 1 base; nucleotides outside the gene matches: 3. CDR1 and CDR2 from the germline V gene are MDHEN and SYDVKM. The sequence came from an adult with an advanced solid tumor such as melanoma, head and neck, liver or kidney cancer. The gene calls are TRBV28 and TRBJ2-5; 8 bases agree with TRBD1. The sequences come from CD4+ or CD8+ T cells sorted from blood, collected in a trial of the OX40 agonist ivuxolimab. The CDR3 here is CASYGTGQETQYF. CDR3 DNA: TGTGCCAGCTATGGGACAGGCCAAGAGACCCAGTACTTC.